What follows describes a single T cell receptor beta chain. This entry is derived from a study of blood T cell repertoires in COVID-19. Libraries were prepared by immunoSEQ multiplex PCR; TCRdb keeps only in-frame clonotypes and omits some of them. The sample records approximately 240,000 clones, around 80% being singletons. This clonotype was sampled from a woman aged 40 to 55 with active or convalescent COVID-19. The sequencing sample was made of peripheral blood.

The CDR3 loop is CASSPSPGTGGAFHF. CDR3 nucleotides: TGTGCCAGCAGTCCGAGTCCCGGGACAGGGGGGGCCTTCCACTTT. The chain links TRBV28 to TRBJ1-6; 11 bases fit TRBD1. V trimming: 5 bases; J trimming: 17 bases; junction bases outside the gene matches: 14. CDR3 length equals 15 residues. The V gene's germline CDR1 is MDHEN and CDR2 SYDVKM.